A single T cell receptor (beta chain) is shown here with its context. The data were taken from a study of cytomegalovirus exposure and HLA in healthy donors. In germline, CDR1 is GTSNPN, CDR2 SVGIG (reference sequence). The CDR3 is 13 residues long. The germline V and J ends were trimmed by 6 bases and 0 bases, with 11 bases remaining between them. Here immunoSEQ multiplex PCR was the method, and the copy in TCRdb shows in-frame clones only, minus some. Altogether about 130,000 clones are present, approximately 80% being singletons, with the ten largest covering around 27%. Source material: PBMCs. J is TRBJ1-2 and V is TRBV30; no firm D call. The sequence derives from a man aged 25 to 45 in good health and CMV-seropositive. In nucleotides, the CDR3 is TGTGCCTGCATCCAGGAAACTAACTATGGCTACACCTTC. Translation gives CACIQETNYGYTF.